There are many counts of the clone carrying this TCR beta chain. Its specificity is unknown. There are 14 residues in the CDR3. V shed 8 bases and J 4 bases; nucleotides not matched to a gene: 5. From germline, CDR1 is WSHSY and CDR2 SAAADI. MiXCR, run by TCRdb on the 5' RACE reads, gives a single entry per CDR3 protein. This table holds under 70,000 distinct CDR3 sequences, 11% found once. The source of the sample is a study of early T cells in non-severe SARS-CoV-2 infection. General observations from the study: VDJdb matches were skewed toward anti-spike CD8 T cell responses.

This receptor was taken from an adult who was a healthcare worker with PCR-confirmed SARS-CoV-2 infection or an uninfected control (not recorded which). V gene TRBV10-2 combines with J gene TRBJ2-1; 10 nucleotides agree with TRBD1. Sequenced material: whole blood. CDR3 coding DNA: TGCGCCAGCGACAGGGGGCTACTATACAATGAGCAGTTCTTC. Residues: CASDRGLLYNEQFF.